The text below deals with one T cell receptor beta chain. Its target is unknown. The CDR3 has 15 residues. Trimming removed 6 bases from V and 4 bases from J; junction bases left unmatched: 8. Germline V CDR1 and CDR2: ENHRY, SYGVKD. These data belong to a study of tumor-infiltrating lymphocytes in localized non-small cell lung cancer. Study-wide results and limits: Immunotypes IM1 and IM2 had similar TCR-derived T-cell fractions.

TCRdb's copy holds only in-frame clones and misses some; the assay was immunoSEQ multiplex PCR. The sample lists some 15,000 clones, roughly 79% seen once, with just over 2.5% in the top ten. Sequenced input: lung tumor tissue. This receptor was obtained from a human donor with non-small cell lung cancer. V and J are TRBV10-3 and TRBJ2-2; TRBD1 matches at 7 bases. The CDR3 nucleotides are TGTGCCATCAGAAGTACGGGACAGATCACCGGGGAGCTGTTTTTT. Its translation is CAIRSTGQITGELFF.